A selection of T cell receptor beta chains follows, all from one sample in a study of cytomegalovirus exposure and HLA in healthy donors. Clones were read by immunoSEQ multiplex PCR, and TCRdb kept only the in-frame ones, dropping some. The sample lists approximately 190,000 clones, over 75% occurring once. Source material: PBMCs. The receptors were sampled from a man aged 50-60 years in good health and CMV-seronegative. The CDR3 runs from the conserved cysteine through the conserved F or W. D genes are given only for firm matches. Only some rows state a clone size, as once, few, many or a class for expanded clones.

D gene: -; clone size: -; J gene: TRBJ1-6; V gene: TRBV5-1; CDR3 protein: CASSLDPTGLGNSPLHF; CDR3 DNA: TGCGCCAGCAGCTTGGATCCCACAGGGTTAGGTAATTCACCCCTCCACTTT
D gene: TRBD1; clone size: -; J gene: TRBJ2-7; V gene: TRBV27; CDR3 protein: CASSLTGSSYEQYF; CDR3 DNA: TGTGCCAGCAGTCTGACAGGGAGCTCCTACGAGCAGTACTTC
D gene: -; clone size: once; J gene: TRBJ2-3; V gene: TRBV5-1; CDR3 protein: CASSLRGSSDTQYF; CDR3 DNA: TGCGCCAGCAGCTTGCGGGGGTCGTCAGATACGCAGTATTTT
D gene: TRBD1; clone size: -; J gene: TRBJ1-6; V gene: TRBV7-9; CDR3 protein: CSSSKGQGRNSPLHF; CDR3 DNA: TGTTCCAGCAGCAAAGGACAGGGGAGAAATTCACCCCTCCACTTT
D gene: TRBD2; clone size: -; J gene: TRBJ2-5; V gene: TRBV18; CDR3 protein: CASSPAPGGQYF; CDR3 DNA: TGTGCCAGCTCACCGGCCCCGGGGGGGCAGTACTTC
D gene: -; clone size: -; J gene: TRBJ1-1; V gene: TRBV6-1; CDR3 protein: CASSDRGSTNTEAFF; CDR3 DNA: TGTGCCAGCAGTGATCGTGGCAGTACCAACACTGAAGCTTTCTTT
D gene: TRBD1; clone size: -; J gene: TRBJ1-5; V gene: TRBV18; CDR3 protein: CASSSTGTVNQPQHF; CDR3 DNA: TGTGCCAGCTCTTCGACAGGGACCGTCAATCAGCCCCAGCATTTT
D gene: -; clone size: few; J gene: TRBJ2-2; V gene: TRBV7-9; CDR3 protein: CSSRPRTVNTGELFF; CDR3 DNA: TGTTCCAGCCGCCCCAGGACAGTGAACACCGGGGAGCTGTTTTTT
D gene: TRBD1; clone size: -; J gene: TRBJ2-1; V gene: TRBV6-4; CDR3 protein: CASSDTGTAYNEQFF; CDR3 DNA: TGTGCCAGCAGTGACACCGGGACAGCTTACAATGAGCAGTTCTTC
D gene: -; clone size: -; J gene: TRBJ1-5; V gene: TRBV7-9; CDR3 protein: CASSLGQINQPQHF; CDR3 DNA: TGTGCCAGCAGCTTAGGACAGATTAATCAGCCCCAGCATTTT
D gene: -; clone size: -; J gene: TRBJ1-3; V gene: TRBV7-2; CDR3 protein: CASSLGRGGNTIYF; CDR3 DNA: TGTGCCAGCAGCCTCGGGAGGGGCGGAAACACCATATATTTT
D gene: -; clone size: once; J gene: TRBJ1-6; V gene: TRBV7-9; CDR3 protein: CASSGGTAGSNSPLHF; CDR3 DNA: TGTGCCAGCAGCGGGGGGACGGCCGGTTCTAATTCACCCCTCCACTTT
D gene: TRBD2; clone size: -; J gene: TRBJ2-1; V gene: TRBV7-2; CDR3 protein: CASSPQGGSSYNEQFF; CDR3 DNA: TGTGCCAGCTCCCCTCAGGGCGGGAGCTCCTACAATGAGCAGTTCTTC
D gene: TRBD2; clone size: -; J gene: TRBJ2-7; V gene: TRBV6-5; CDR3 protein: CASSYRGGSSYEQYF; CDR3 DNA: TGTGCCAGCAGTTACCGCGGGGGTAGCTCCTACGAGCAGTACTTC
D gene: -; clone size: -; J gene: TRBJ1-1; V gene: TRBV18; CDR3 protein: CASSPLGGTEAFF; CDR3 DNA: TGTGCCAGCTCACCACTGGGGGGGACTGAAGCTTTCTTT
D gene: -; clone size: few; J gene: TRBJ1-3; V gene: TRBV7-2; CDR3 protein: CASSLSGSSGNTIYF; CDR3 DNA: TGTGCCAGCAGCTTATCGGGAAGCTCTGGAAACACCATATATTTT
D gene: -; clone size: -; J gene: TRBJ2-1; V gene: TRBV7-9; CDR3 protein: CASSPQGWNEQFF; CDR3 DNA: TGTGCCAGCAGCCCACAGGGATGGAATGAGCAGTTCTTC
D gene: -; clone size: few; J gene: TRBJ1-4; V gene: TRBV7-2; CDR3 protein: CASSPVGRGDEKLFF; CDR3 DNA: TGTGCCAGCAGCCCCGTGGGCCGGGGGGATGAAAAACTGTTTTTT
D gene: TRBD2; clone size: once; J gene: TRBJ2-7; V gene: TRBV9; CDR3 protein: CASSEGGIEQYF; CDR3 DNA: TGTGCCAGCAGCGAGGGAGGGATCGAGCAGTACTTC
D gene: -; clone size: once; J gene: TRBJ2-3; V gene: TRBV9; CDR3 protein: CASSAPGRAADTQYF; CDR3 DNA: TGTGCCAGCAGCGCCCCGGGCCGAGCGGCAGATACGCAGTATTTT
D gene: -; clone size: -; J gene: TRBJ2-5; V gene: TRBV4-3; CDR3 protein: CASSQDVGKTQYF; CDR3 DNA: TGCGCCAGCAGCCAAGATGTCGGGAAGACCCAGTACTTC
D gene: TRBD2; clone size: -; J gene: TRBJ2-7; V gene: TRBV11-2; CDR3 protein: CASSRGGPYEQYF; CDR3 DNA: TGTGCCAGCAGTCGGGGGGGCCCCTACGAGCAGTACTTC
D gene: -; clone size: -; J gene: TRBJ1-3; V gene: TRBV4-1; CDR3 protein: CASSHNDRSSGNTIYF; CDR3 DNA: TGCGCCAGCAGCCATAATGACAGATCCTCTGGAAACACCATATATTTT
D gene: TRBD2; clone size: few; J gene: TRBJ2-7; V gene: TRBV4-2; CDR3 protein: CASSQTSSTEQYF; CDR3 DNA: TGTGCCAGCAGCCAGACTAGCTCTACCGAGCAGTACTTC
D gene: -; clone size: -; J gene: TRBJ2-5; V gene: TRBV6-1; CDR3 protein: CASSESSFAMETQYF; CDR3 DNA: TGTGCCAGCAGTGAGTCTAGCTTTGCAATGGAGACCCAGTACTTC
D gene: TRBD2; clone size: -; J gene: TRBJ2-1; V gene: TRBV7-8; CDR3 protein: CASRDGGGPVVNEQFF; CDR3 DNA: TGTGCCAGCAGAGATGGCGGGGGGCCCGTTGTCAATGAGCAGTTCTTC
D gene: TRBD1; clone size: -; J gene: TRBJ2-7; V gene: TRBV6-1; CDR3 protein: CASSDWTGSYEQYF; CDR3 DNA: TGTGCCAGCAGCGACTGGACAGGTTCCTACGAGCAGTACTTC
D gene: TRBD1; clone size: once; J gene: TRBJ1-1; V gene: TRBV28; CDR3 protein: CASNSGQGETEAFF; CDR3 DNA: TGTGCCAGCAATTCCGGACAGGGAGAAACTGAAGCTTTCTTT
D gene: TRBD1; clone size: once; J gene: TRBJ2-5; V gene: TRBV7-2; CDR3 protein: CASSPGQGLETQYF; CDR3 DNA: TGTGCCAGCAGCCCAGGACAGGGACTAGAGACCCAGTACTTC
D gene: -; clone size: -; J gene: TRBJ2-7; V gene: TRBV6-6; CDR3 protein: CAGGGGFLHEQYF; CDR3 DNA: TGTGCCGGAGGGGGAGGGTTTCTCCACGAGCAGTACTTC
D gene: -; clone size: once; J gene: TRBJ1-6; V gene: TRBV5-6; CDR3 protein: CASSFQGHQNSPLHF; CDR3 DNA: TGTGCCAGCAGCTTTCAGGGACATCAGAATTCACCCCTCCACTTT
D gene: TRBD2; clone size: -; J gene: TRBJ2-1; V gene: TRBV7-2; CDR3 protein: CASSLGLAGGIINEQFF; CDR3 DNA: TGTGCCAGCAGCTTAGGGTTAGCGGGGGGGATTATCAATGAGCAGTTCTTC
D gene: -; clone size: -; J gene: TRBJ1-4; V gene: TRBV6-7; CDR3 protein: CASKGPGQSGTNEKLFF; CDR3 DNA: TGTGCCAGTAAAGGTCCTGGACAGTCGGGGACTAATGAAAAACTGTTTTTT
D gene: TRBD1; clone size: -; J gene: TRBJ2-1; V gene: TRBV29-1; CDR3 protein: CSVGNVGQGTYNEQFF; CDR3 DNA: TGCAGCGTTGGGAATGTTGGACAGGGGACCTACAATGAGCAGTTCTTC
D gene: -; clone size: -; J gene: TRBJ2-1; V gene: TRBV4-1; CDR3 protein: CASSQDGKPYNEQFF; CDR3 DNA: TGCGCCAGCAGCCAAGACGGGAAACCCTACAATGAGCAGTTCTTC
D gene: -; clone size: -; J gene: TRBJ2-2; V gene: TRBV5-1; CDR3 protein: CASSSREYNTGELFF; CDR3 DNA: TGCGCCAGCAGCTCGAGGGAGTACAACACCGGGGAGCTGTTTTTT
D gene: -; clone size: -; J gene: TRBJ1-1; V gene: TRBV7-2; CDR3 protein: CASSLARETEAFF; CDR3 DNA: TGTGCCAGCAGCTTAGCGAGGGAAACTGAAGCTTTCTTT